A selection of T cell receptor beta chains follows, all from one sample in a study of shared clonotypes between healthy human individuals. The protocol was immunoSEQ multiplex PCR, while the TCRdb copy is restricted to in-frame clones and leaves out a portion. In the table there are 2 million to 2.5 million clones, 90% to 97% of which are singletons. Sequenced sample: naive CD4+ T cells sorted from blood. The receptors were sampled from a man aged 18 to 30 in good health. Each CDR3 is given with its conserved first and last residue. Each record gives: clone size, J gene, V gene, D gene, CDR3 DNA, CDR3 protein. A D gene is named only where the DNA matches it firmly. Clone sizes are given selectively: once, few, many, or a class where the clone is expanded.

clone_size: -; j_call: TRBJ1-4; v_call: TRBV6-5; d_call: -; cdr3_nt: TGTGCCAGCAGTTGGACCCCTTCGACTAATGAAAAACTGTTTTTT; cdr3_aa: CASSWTPSTNEKLFF
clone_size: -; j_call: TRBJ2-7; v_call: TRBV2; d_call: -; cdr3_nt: TGTGCCAGCAGTGTTTTGACCGGAAGGGGGGGTTCCTACGAGCAGTACTTC; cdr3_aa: CASSVLTGRGGSYEQYF
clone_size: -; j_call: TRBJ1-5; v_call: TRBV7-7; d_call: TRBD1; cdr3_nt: TGTGCTAGCAGTATTGACAGGGATCATCAGCCCCAGCATTTT; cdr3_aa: CASSIDRDHQPQHF
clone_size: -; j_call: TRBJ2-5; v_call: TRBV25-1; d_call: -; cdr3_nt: TGTGCCACCGGGGAGTACCAAAGGGCCCAGTACTTC; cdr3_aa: CATGEYQRAQYF
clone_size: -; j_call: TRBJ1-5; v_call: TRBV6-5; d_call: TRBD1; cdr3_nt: TGTGCCAGCAGACTGACAGGGGATAGCAATCAGCCCCAGCATTTT; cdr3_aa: CASRLTGDSNQPQHF
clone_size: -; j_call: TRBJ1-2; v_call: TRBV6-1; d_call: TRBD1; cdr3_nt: TGTGCCAGCAGTGCCCGGGACAGAGCGAACTATGGCTACACCTTC; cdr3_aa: CASSARDRANYGYTF
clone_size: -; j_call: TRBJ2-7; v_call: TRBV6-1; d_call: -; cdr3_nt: TGTGCCAGCAGTGCGGGTGAGGCCTACGAGCAGTACTTC; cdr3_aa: CASSAGEAYEQYF
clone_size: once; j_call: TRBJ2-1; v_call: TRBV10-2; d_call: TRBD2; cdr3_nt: TGCGCCACCAGGACTAGCGGGAGGGCCCCCCCCTACAATGAGCAGTTCTTC; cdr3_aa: CATRTSGRAPPYNEQFF
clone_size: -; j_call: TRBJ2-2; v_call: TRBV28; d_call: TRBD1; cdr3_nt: TGTGCCAGCAGTTTAGGGGGACAGCCTCTAACCGGGGAGCTGTTTTTT; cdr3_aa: CASSLGGQPLTGELFF
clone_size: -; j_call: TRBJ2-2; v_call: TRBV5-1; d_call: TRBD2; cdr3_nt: TGCGCCAGCAGCCCTCCGGGACTAGCGAACACCGGGGAGCTGTTTTTT; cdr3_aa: CASSPPGLANTGELFF
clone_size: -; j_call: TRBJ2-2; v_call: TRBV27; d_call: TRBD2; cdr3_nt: TGTGCCAGCAGTTCTATCCCGGGACTAGCGGGAGAGAACACCGGGGAGCTGTTTTTT; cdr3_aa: CASSSIPGLAGENTGELFF
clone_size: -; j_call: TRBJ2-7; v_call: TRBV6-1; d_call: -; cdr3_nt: TGTGCCAGCAGCCTCGACAGAACCTACGAGCAGTACTTC; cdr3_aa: CASSLDRTYEQYF
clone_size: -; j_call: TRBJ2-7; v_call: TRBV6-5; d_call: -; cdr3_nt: TGTGCCAGCAGTTACTCGAGGGGCCGCGAGCAGTACTTC; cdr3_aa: CASSYSRGREQYF
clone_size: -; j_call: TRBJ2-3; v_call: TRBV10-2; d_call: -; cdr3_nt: TGCGCCGCCAGTCAGGGAGTCTTAGATACGCAGTATTTT; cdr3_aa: CAASQGVLDTQYF
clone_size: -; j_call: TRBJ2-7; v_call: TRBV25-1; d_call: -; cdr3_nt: TGTGCCAGCAGTGAATCTTGGGCAGTGGTAGGGCAGTACTTC; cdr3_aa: CASSESWAVVGQYF
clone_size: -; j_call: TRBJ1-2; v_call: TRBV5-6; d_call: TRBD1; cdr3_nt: TGTGCCAGCAGCTCTATGGACAGGGGGATCGATGGCTACACCTTC; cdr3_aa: CASSSMDRGIDGYTF
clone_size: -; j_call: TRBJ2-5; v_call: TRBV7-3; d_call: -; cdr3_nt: TGTGCCAGCAGCTTAACACAGCAAGAGACCCAGTACTTC; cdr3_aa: CASSLTQQETQYF